Listed here are 20 T cell receptor beta chains from one sample, sequenced in a study of blood T cells in healthy people across ages. The use of a sample-barcoded 5' primer and a J-beta primer mix characterized a second PCR of about 7 to 12 cycles. TCRdb passed the 5' RACE reads through MiXCR, listing each CDR3 protein once. The data hold hundreds of thousands of distinct CDR3 sequences, with about 56% observed a single time. Sequenced sample: blood. Receptors originate from a middle-aged man in good health.

J is TRBJ2-7 and V is TRBV27; D might be TRBD1 or TRBD2, each matching 6 bases. Germline V CDR1 and CDR2: MNHEY, SMNVEV (reference sequence). The V end was cut by 6 bases, the J end by 6 bases, with 24 bases between. CDR3 length: 16 residues. Written as DNA, the CDR3 is TGTGCCAGCAGCGGACTGGACAGCTCCCTACTAGCCGAGCAGTACTTC. It translates to CASSGLDSSLLAEQYF.

V usage is TRBV29-1 and J usage is TRBJ2-4; the D call may be TRBD1 or TRBD2 (5 bases each). The CDR3 consists of 15 residues. The V end lost 4 bases, the J end lost 2 bases, and 15 bases lay between the germline ends. Per germline, CDR1 SQVTM and CDR2 ANQGSEA. The CDR3 DNA reads TGCAGCGTTGCCGGGGCAGATCTTACCAAAAACATTCAGTACTTC. This codes for CSVAGADLTKNIQYF.

The CDR3 loop is CASSHPVSYEQYF. CDR3 DNA sequence: TGTGCCAGCAGCCACCCAGTTAGTTATGAGCAGTACTTC. J is TRBJ2-5 and V is TRBV3-1, with unresolved D. The CDR3 length is 13 residues. Germline V gives CDR1 LGHDT, CDR2 YNNKEL (reference sequence). The V and J ends lost 3 bases and 11 bases respectively, with 16 bases between them.

V is TRBV20-1 and J is TRBJ2-4; 7 nucleotides agree with TRBD2. V shed 5 bases, J shed 7 bases, and the junction held 5 bases outside the gene matches. The CDR3 sequence is 12 residues long. Germline V lookup: CDR1 DFQATT, CDR2 SNEGSKA (reference sequence). The CDR3 region has the DNA TGCAGTGCTCGGAGGGAGGGGAACATTCAGTACTTC. It codes for CSARREGNIQYF.

The chain uses TRBV14 and TRBJ2-5; 7 positions match TRBD2. V was clipped by 1 base and J by 11 bases; unmatched bases: 1. This CDR3 is 11 amino acids long. CDR1 is SGHDN, CDR2 FVKESK, per germline. Written as DNA, the CDR3 is TGTGCCAGCAGCCAAGGGGGACTACAGTACTTC. Protein: CASSQGGLQYF.

The chain has TRBV29-1 and TRBJ1-1; 7 bases map to TRBD1. The CDR3 is made up of 14 amino acids. Per germline, CDR1 SQVTM and CDR2 ANQGSEA. V shed 4 bases, J shed 5 bases, and the junction held 10 bases outside the gene matches. CDR3 DNA sequence: TGCAGCGTTGCTCTTGAGACAGGGAAGACTGAAGCTTTCTTT. This encodes CSVALETGKTEAFF.

This chain links TRBV10-3 with TRBJ2-7; TRBD1 matches 8 bases. The CDR3 runs to 14 residues. Trimming at V came to 4 bases and at J to 1 base, leaving 3 bases not matched to a gene. Per the germline V gene, CDR1 is ENHRY and CDR2 is SYGVKD. Here the CDR3 reads CAISAGTGSYEQYF. CDR3 sequence (DNA): TGTGCCATCAGTGCCGGGACAGGATCCTACGAGCAGTACTTC.

This clonotype was recorded only once. V and J are TRBV12-3 or TRBV12-4 and TRBJ2-3; D might be TRBD2 (6 bases). V shed 7 bases and J shed 6 bases, with 17 bases lying between them. This CDR3 has 14 residues. CDR3 region: CASTDPASGDTQYF. The CDR3 DNA reads TGTGCCAGCACGGACCCGGCCAGCGGGGATACGCAGTATTTT.

In this sample, this clonotype turned up a few times. This chain joins TRBV20-1 and TRBJ2-7; 13 bases fit TRBD2. The DNA end is a closer match to TRBJ2-5, so the J assignment may be wrong. The CDR3 totals 15 residues. Germline-derived CDR1 and CDR2 are DFQATT and SNEGSKA (reference sequence). The CDR3 loop is CSAGRTSGGQETQYF. The CDR3 DNA reads TGCAGTGCTGGAAGGACTAGCGGGGGACAAGAGACCCAGTACTTC.

V usage is TRBV21-1 and J usage is TRBJ1-5; the D call TRBD1 from the table was never checked on the DNA. TRBV21-1 is a pseudogene segment. CDR3 length: 16 residues. This chain's CDR3 is CASSPTLGGASQPQHF. The CDR3 DNA is TGTGCCAGCAGTCCCACTTTGGGGGGGGCAAGTCAGCCCCAGCATTTT.

This chain connects TRBV6-5 to TRBJ1-1; possibly TRBD1 for D (6 bases). This CDR3 spans 18 amino acids. The V and J ends lost 0 bases and 5 bases respectively, with 22 bases between them. Germline V CDR1 and CDR2: MNHEY, SVGAGI. The CDR3 loop reads CASSYSRPRTAGRTEAFF. The CDR3 region has the DNA TGTGCCAGCAGTTACTCCAGACCCAGGACAGCAGGTAGAACTGAAGCTTTCTTT.

The CDR3: CASSETAGSDSEQYF. Here the CDR3 DNA reads TGTGCCAGCAGTGAAACCGCGGGGTCCGACTCCGAGCAGTACTTC. This sequence joins TRBV6-1 and TRBJ2-5; a possible D gene is TRBD2 (6 bases). The end of the DNA is better explained by TRBJ2-7, so the J call may be wrong. Germline V gene sequence: CDR1 MNHNS, CDR2 SASEGT. This CDR3 region has 15 residues.

The J gene is TRBJ2-3, the V gene TRBV25-1; 7 bases are shared with TRBD1. Trimming cost V 2 bases and J 5 bases; bases outside gene matches: 13. The CDR3 extends over 17 amino acids. Germline V gene lookup returns CDR1 MGHDK and CDR2 SYGVNS. The CDR3 loop is CASSEPSRQGLKDTQYF. The DNA for the CDR3 is TGTGCCAGCAGTGAACCATCTAGACAGGGCCTCAAAGATACGCAGTATTTT.

The chain combines TRBV2 with TRBJ1-2; no clear D. V was clipped by 4 bases and J by 6 bases, with 18 bases between them. The CDR3 extends over 15 amino acids. The germline V gene encodes CDR1 SNHLY and CDR2 FYNNEI. The DNA of the CDR3 is TGTGCCAGCAGTGCTTTGAACCCCACTGTGGATGGCTACACCTTC. Its translation: CASSALNPTVDGYTF.

This chain uses TRBV7-6 with TRBJ2-5; D remains unclear. CDR1 and CDR2 from the germline V gene are SGHVS and FNYEAQ. The CDR3 loop spans 15 amino acids. V lost 1 base to trimming and J lost 5 bases, with 14 bases between them. CDR3 in amino acids: CASSLVDTAGETQYF. CDR3 coding DNA: TGTGCCAGCAGCTTAGTCGACACCGCTGGGGAGACCCAGTACTTC.

J is TRBJ2-5 and V is TRBV5-6; D call uncertain. In germline, CDR1 is SGHDT, CDR2 YYEEEE. V lost 4 bases, J lost 0 bases, and 19 bases lay in between. This CDR3 contains 17 residues. Written as DNA, the CDR3 is TGTGCCAGCAGCCACAAGAGTCCTTTATCGTACCAAGAGACCCAGTACTTC. This sequence encodes CASSHKSPLSYQETQYF.

V and J are TRBV20-1 and TRBJ2-1; D possibly corresponds to TRBD2 (5 bases). The CDR3 extends over 14 amino acids. Per germline, CDR1 DFQATT and CDR2 SNEGSKA (reference sequence). V was cut by 0 bases and J by 8 bases, with 14 bases left in between. This CDR3 is CSARDPAADHEQFF. CDR3 nucleotides: TGCAGTGCTAGAGATCCAGCGGCGGATCATGAGCAGTTCTTC.

This chain connects TRBV3-1 to TRBJ1-5; perhaps TRBD1 as D (6 bases). Germline values: CDR1 LGHDT, CDR2 YNNKEL (reference sequence). V dropped 6 bases and J dropped 7 bases, with 13 bases sitting between them. The CDR3 extends over 13 amino acids. CDR3 DNA sequence: TGTGCCAGCAGTTCGGGGGCAGGGCAGCCCCAGCATTTT. Translating gives CASSSGAGQPQHF.

CDR3 loop: CARGRDFCTDTQYF. CDR3 DNA sequence: TGTGCCAGGGGACGGGATTTCTGCACAGATACGCAGTATTTT. The chain is built from TRBV6-8 and TRBJ2-3; D may match TRBD1 or TRBD2 (5 bases each). This CDR3 comprises 14 residues. V lost 9 bases and J 1 base, leaving 14 bases between the germline ends. CDR1 and CDR2 (germline): MNHGY, SAAAGT.

This chain uses TRBV24-1 with TRBJ2-5; TRBD1 agrees at 8 bases. The CDR3 length is 16 residues. CDR1 and CDR2 from the germline V gene are KGHDR and SFDVKD. The trim removed 6 bases at V and 4 bases at J, leaving 12 bases unmatched. DNA of the CDR3: TGTGCCACCAGTCACCCCCGGACAGGGAGAGGAGAGACCCAGTACTTC. Protein product: CATSHPRTGRGETQYF.